These T cell receptor beta chains were read from a single sample in a study of metastatic and nonmetastatic thyroid tumors. TCRdb reprocessed the PCR reads using MiXCR. The data show some 5,500 clones, 25% to 30% seen once. Specimen: adjacent normal tissue. These receptors all stem from a female donor with papillary thyroid cancer or a benign thyroid nodule (not recorded which). Some clones in this sample may be carry-over from other donors' samples. CDR3s include the opening cysteine and the closing phenylalanine or tryptophan. D genes are given only for firm matches. Clone size is given for some rows only: seen once, a few or many times, or a class if the clone is expanded.

v_call	d_call	j_call	clone_size	cdr3_nt	cdr3_aa
TRBV7-2	-	TRBJ2-7	-	TGTGCCAGCAGCTCCCGGACTGGATTCTACGAGCAGTACTTC	CASSSRTGFYEQYF
TRBV2	-	TRBJ2-3	many	TGTGCCAGCACGGCCCTGCGTCGCGATACGCAGTATTTT	CASTALRRDTQYF
TRBV27	-	TRBJ2-7	-	TGTGCCAGCAGTACAACGGAGATAAACGAGCAGTACTTC	CASSTTEINEQYF
TRBV12-3/TRBV12-4	-	TRBJ2-7	few	TGTGCCAGCAGTTCCAGGCCGAGCTCCTACGAGCAGTACTTC	CASSSRPSSYEQYF
TRBV19	TRBD1	TRBJ2-7	-	TGTGCCAGTAGTATTGGGACAGGCTCCTACGAGCAGTACTTC	CASSIGTGSYEQYF
TRBV27	TRBD1	TRBJ2-7	few	TGTGCCAGCATCCTAAGGACAGGGAGCTACGAGCAGTACTTC	CASILRTGSYEQYF
TRBV30	-	TRBJ1-2	few	TGTGCCTGGCGAGGGGGGGCGGAGGGCTACACCTTC	CAWRGGAEGYTF
TRBV24-1	-	TRBJ1-1	medium-sized	TGTGCCACCAGTGACACAGGGATGGGGGGGGCTTTCTTT	CATSDTGMGGAFF
TRBV30	-	TRBJ2-1	-	TGTGCCTGGAGAGGTGGGGCGGAGACGCAGTTCTTC	CAWRGGAETQFF
TRBV7-2	TRBD2	TRBJ2-1	medium-sized	TGTGCCAGCAGCTTCGGTAGCGGGGGGTCGAATGAGCAGTTCTTC	CASSFGSGGSNEQFF
TRBV28	-	TRBJ2-1	few	TGTGCCAGCAGATCGATGGGAAGGGTGGGTGAGCAGTTCTTC	CASRSMGRVGEQFF
TRBV28	-	TRBJ2-7	few	TGTGCCAGCACCTTAAGTTGGGTAGGAAGTTCCCACGAGCAGTACTTC	CASTLSWVGSSHEQYF
TRBV6-1	-	TRBJ2-7	-	TGTGCCAGCAGGGCCCTTCAAAGGGGAAACGAGCAGTACTTC	CASRALQRGNEQYF
TRBV4-3	TRBD2	TRBJ2-7	-	TGCGCCAGCAGCCGGATAGCGGGAGATCCCTACGAGCAGTACTTC	CASSRIAGDPYEQYF
TRBV20-1	-	TRBJ2-5	few	TGCAGTGCTAGAACTCTAGGACTCCCCCAAGAGACCCAGTACTTC	CSARTLGLPQETQYF
TRBV7-2	-	TRBJ1-5	once	TGTGCCAGCAGCTTAGCGACGACCGTTAGGGATCAGCCCCAGCATTTT	CASSLATTVRDQPQHF
TRBV6-2/TRBV6-3	-	TRBJ2-7	large	TGTGCCAGCAGTTATGGGGTAGGGGTCTACGAGCAGTACTTC	CASSYGVGVYEQYF
TRBV28	TRBD1	TRBJ1-2	-	TGTGCCAGCAGTCCCGACAGGGGTCTAGGTGGCTACACCTTC	CASSPDRGLGGYTF
TRBV27	TRBD2	TRBJ2-7	-	TGTGCCAGCAGTAATTACGGGACTAGCGGGAGAGGGGAGCAGTACTTC	CASSNYGTSGRGEQYF
TRBV6-1	-	TRBJ1-1	medium-sized	TGTGCCAGCAGTGAAGCCCAAGCTTTCTTT	CASSEAQAFF
TRBV6-2/TRBV6-3	-	TRBJ2-7	-	TGTGCCAGCAGTTTGGACGCTCCCTACGAGCAGTACTTC	CASSLDAPYEQYF
TRBV28	-	TRBJ2-5	few	TGTGCCAGCAGTTTTCACCTCGAGACCCAGTACTTC	CASSFHLETQYF
TRBV7-9	TRBD2	TRBJ2-5	-	TGTGCCAGCAGCTTGCGGGGGGCGGAGCAAGAGACCCAGTACTTC	CASSLRGAEQETQYF
TRBV13	-	TRBJ1-2	-	TGTGCCAGCAGCTTAGGGGTAACCGGAGGGTATGGCTACACCTTC	CASSLGVTGGYGYTF
TRBV3-1	-	TRBJ1-5	few	TGTGCCAGCAGCCAAGATTTTGGCAGGGGAGGCCAGCCCCAGCATTTT	CASSQDFGRGGQPQHF
TRBV13	TRBD1	TRBJ2-3	few	TGTGCCAGCAGCTTTGTATCTCGGGACAGGCAATGGGATACGCAGTATTTT	CASSFVSRDRQWDTQYF
TRBV28	-	TRBJ2-7	few	TGTGCCAGCAGTTTAAAGGGGCTCGAGCAGTACTTC	CASSLKGLEQYF
TRBV11-1	-	TRBJ1-2	-	TGTGCCAGCAGCTTAAGTTTGGTTCAGGCCTCCTACGGCTACACCTTC	CASSLSLVQASYGYTF
TRBV30	-	TRBJ2-5	-	TGTGCCTGGAGTGGGACCGGCGGGATCACCCAGTACTTC	CAWSGTGGITQYF
TRBV27	-	TRBJ1-6	few	TGTGCCAGCAGTTTATCGGTCTGGACTGGGAATTCACCCCTCCACTTT	CASSLSVWTGNSPLHF
TRBV4-3	TRBD2	TRBJ2-7	few	TGCGCCAGCAGCCCCCGGGCTAGCGGGATCTACGAGCAGTACTTC	CASSPRASGIYEQYF
TRBV7-9	-	TRBJ1-1	-	TGTGCCAGCACCTTAGATTCCTGCCGTGCTGAGGCTTGCTTT	CASTLDSCRAEACF
TRBV24-1	-	TRBJ2-5	medium-sized	TGTGCCACCAGTACGAGGGTAGGCTTGGGAGAGACCCAGTACTTC	CATSTRVGLGETQYF
TRBV12-3/TRBV12-4	TRBD2	TRBJ2-1	few	TGTGCCAGCAGTATTAGCGGGAGGGCCCGTAATGAGCAGTTCTTC	CASSISGRARNEQFF
TRBV27	-	TRBJ2-1	few	TGTGCCAGCAGTTTATCTGCAGGGGCTTACAATGAGCAGTTCTTC	CASSLSAGAYNEQFF
TRBV20-1	-	TRBJ2-2	-	TGCAGTGCTAGAGAAAGACGCCCCAGTGGGAACACCGGGGAGCTGTTTTTT	CSARERRPSGNTGELFF
TRBV6-2/TRBV6-3	-	TRBJ2-2	-	TGTACCAGTCGTGACGGGGAGCTGTTTTTT	CTSRDGELFF
TRBV6-1	TRBD2	TRBJ2-1	-	TGTGCCAGCAGCGGACTAGCGGCATCCAATGAGCAGTTCTTC	CASSGLAASNEQFF
TRBV11-3	TRBD1	TRBJ1-1	medium-sized	TGTGCCAGCAGCCTCGGGACAGGGGCATCGGCTGAAGCTTTCTTT	CASSLGTGASAEAFF
TRBV19	TRBD1	TRBJ2-3	few	TGTGCCAGTAGTATCACAGGGGTCCACACAGATACGCAGTATTTT	CASSITGVHTDTQYF
TRBV6-5	-	TRBJ2-7	few	TGTGCCAGCAGTTACTTGGGTGGGGGGCCGCAGTACTTC	CASSYLGGGPQYF
TRBV19	TRBD1	TRBJ1-2	-	TGTGCCAGTGGGCGACAGGGCCAAACGTATGGCTACACCTTC	CASGRQGQTYGYTF
TRBV5-1	-	TRBJ2-7	-	TGCGCCAGCACGCGTTGGAGTGGGTCGGGCGAGCAGTACTTC	CASTRWSGSGEQYF
TRBV3-1	TRBD1	TRBJ1-2	many	TGTGCCAGCAGCCAGACAGGGGTTGGCTACACCTTC	CASSQTGVGYTF
TRBV6-1	TRBD2	TRBJ2-1	large	TGTGCCAGCAGTGCTCGCCCGGGACTAGCCTTTGAGCAGTTCTTC	CASSARPGLAFEQFF